The T cell receptor beta chain under discussion was sequenced for a study of shared clonotypes between healthy human individuals. Whole-study findings and limits: It was only blood that was sampled, and tissue repertoires likely differ. Among donors, the sharing of clonotypes was expected to be influenced by sequencing depth.

Per germline, CDR1 SGHNT and CDR2 YYREEE (reference sequence). This CDR3 has 16 amino acids. V lost 4 bases and J lost 1; bases outside the gene matches: 9. Donors, without exception, were Caucasian adults residing in Nashville, Tennessee. Naive CD45RA+ and memory CD45RA-negative subsets were split from CD4+ cells. Method: immunoSEQ multiplex PCR; TCRdb's copy keeps in-frame clones and lacks some. The sample holds some 1.4 million clones, roughly 96% seen once. The count of this clone is one. The antigen is not known. Sequencing used naive CD4+ T cells sorted from blood. Subset indicated: CD45RA+ positively selected. The clonotype comes from a young man in good health. The chain recombines TRBV5-4 with TRBJ2-3; TRBD2 matches 7 bases. CDR3 in DNA: TGTGCCAGCAGCCCCGGGGGGAGGGGACGCACAGATACGCAGTATTTT. Amino acid sequence: CASSPGGRGRTDTQYF. The full variable domain, in which reference TRBV5-4 and TRBJ2-3 provide the parts outside the CDR3, is ETGVTQSPTHLIKTRGQQVTLRCSSQSGHNTVSWYQQALGQGPQFIFQYYREEENGRGNFPPRFSGLQFPNYSSELNVNALELDDSALYLCASSPGGRGRTDTQYFGPGTRLTVL.